This T cell receptor (beta chain) was profiled in a study of cytomegalovirus exposure and HLA in healthy donors (dated by TCRdb to about 2017). Broadly, across the study: An earlier analysis of some 620 of the donors reported 250 to 350 Gb of sequence data and roughly 120 million unique TCR beta sequences obtained from around 190 million T cells. All discovery cohort repertoires had been generated using a single sequencing platform. To predict cytomegalovirus infection status, the study combined high-throughput TCR immunosequencing, statistical association of individual TCRs with disease status, and machine learning. An earlier analysis of 500 to 750 of the donors applied high-throughput TCR beta sequencing to assess whether each TCR beta V gene segment acted as functional or pseudogenic. An early release covering over 500 HLA-typed donors comprised approximately 300 gigabases of sequencing data and tens of millions of unique TCR sequences. Among the 398 genotyped donors, around 81% belonged to the genetic ancestry cluster associated with self-reported Caucasian donors. Alongside the repertoire data, information on donor age, sex, ethnicity and CMV serostatus was compiled. The study aimed to test whether signatures of past pathogen exposure could be identified by cataloging public T cell receptors. Among about 360 genotyped donors of the cohort, an average of around 240,000 unique TCR beta nucleotide sequences were sequenced per donor, roughly 20% of them non-productive. A later analysis re-analyzed previously published TCR beta repertoires from several hundred donors and added high-resolution HLA genotyping to study TCR occurrence patterns. Rather than drawing on any new phenotypic data, the later analysis identified candidate immune exposures from TCR beta sequences and the way those sequences occurred across donors. Because of strong linkage in the cohort, a few DR-DQ haplotypes were treated as single units for association and clustering. Along with the roughly 670-subject first cohort, a separate validation cohort of around 120 different subjects was used. HLA typing covered class I and class II loci at four-digit resolution. The T cell repertoires of 700 or so subjects were profiled by immunosequencing and related to cytomegalovirus serostatus. Typing coverage varied by locus: about 620-630 donors for A, B, C, DRB1 and DQB1; roughly 520 for DQA1; about 570 for DPA1; 450 to 480 for DPB1. Genome-wide SNP genotypes for about three fifths of the 666 donors were used in a later genetic analysis, which treated that subset as a discovery cohort. Results the study describes overall, beyond this receptor: A later genetic analysis reported fewer N-insertions in productive TCRs among donors in an Asian-associated ancestry cluster than the approximately 700-donor mean. Most TCR sequences were seen in very few donors, while some public TCRs were found in many individuals. A further reported finding was that TCR beta sequences accurately predicted the HLA-A and HLA-B alleles for most subjects in the first cohort. The classifier was reported to diagnose cytomegalovirus status with high specificity and sensitivity in both the original and validation cohorts. In a later genetic analysis, a missense DCLRE1C variant was associated with V-gene and J-gene trimming of TCR beta chains, and the association was replicated in an independent cohort. When HLA alleles, especially DR and DQ, strongly co-occurred, TCR associations were difficult to assign to individual alleles. In a later analysis, HLA-associated TCR beta chains were found to be more clonally expanded and to have lower generation probabilities than equally common non-associated chains. A cluster of highly shared sequence variants was judged likely to represent a technical artifact of the sequencing pipeline. A later analysis associated roughly 17,000 TCR beta sequences with specific HLA alleles at a false discovery rate of 0.05. The study listed 150 to 200 TCR beta chains as associated with cytomegalovirus. In a later analysis, most CMV-associated TCR beta chains were found to appear HLA-restricted, with HLA associations seemingly driven largely by CMV exposure. Roughly uniform sequencing depth across donors was assumed in presence/absence analyses, although this assumption may not hold. According to a later analysis, TCR association rates differed among HLA loci, with DRB1 alleles showing the most associated TCRs and HLA-C alleles showing the fewest. In vitro tests confirmed that three of the cytomegalovirus-associated TCR beta chains recognize cytomegalovirus antigens. Because counts were too low, roughly 17 rarely observed V segments, including chromosome 9 orphons, were left out of the earlier analysis of several hundred of the donors. CMV serostatus was the only immune exposure information available for the cohort. In an earlier analysis of some 550 of the donors, most TCR beta V segments were observed in productive rearrangements about 87% or about 30% of the time, broadly matching IMGT annotations. In a later analysis, several top co-occurrence clusters were reported to appear linked to parvovirus B19, influenza, CMV and Epstein-Barr virus. Linkage disequilibrium might explain the correlated functional status among segregating V segments, but an unknown experimental factor could not be excluded. Because some donors lacked HLA typing at each locus, the association tests relied only on the typed subset. It was suggested by the authors that the approach could potentially be generalized to other disease states and immunological phenotypes. Because the 87-base-pair reads could not distinguish some IMGT-functional V segments, including TRBV6-2 and TRBV6-3, those segments were excluded. In this cohort, only TCR beta chains were sequenced, and detectable features were limited by the absence of alpha or paired-chain data.

From the cysteine up to the phenylalanine, the CDR3 has a length of 15 residues. The read is trimmed to its CDR3 DNA, 45 bases read in frame from base 1. V is cut back by 4 bases and J by 0 bases, with 6 bases in the junction unmatched. As encoded in the germline V gene, CDR1 is SGHRS while CDR2 is YFSETQ. The cohort was made up of 666 healthy bone marrow donors. At the time of sampling, all cohort members were nominally healthy, though unrecorded immune exposures were likely present. The donor was CMV seropositive and was included in the group of 289 seropositive cohort members. Every donor gave a peripheral blood sample, and the peripheral blood mononuclear cells from that sample were used for TCR beta sequencing. The Qiagen DNeasy Blood Extraction Kit was used to extract genomic DNA from the blood cell samples. On this clone: The specificity of this receptor is unknown. No base-level quality is on record; no much larger clone is a single base apart.

The library was built by means of the immunoSEQ multiplex PCR assay. For the multiplex PCR, a mixture combining 60 forward primers for TCR Vbeta segments and 13 reverse primers for TCR Jbeta segments was used. A multiplex PCR assay on genomic DNA amplified the CDR3 region of rearranged TCR beta genes. On the Illumina HiSeq System, the amplified TCR beta libraries were sequenced as 87-base-pair reads. On the study's bioinformatics: A later analysis tallied roughly 78 million unique TCR beta chains across the approximately 670 repertoires, and approximately 12 million of those chains were shared by two or more donors. Raw reads were error-corrected and collapsed into unique sequences with a nearest-neighbor algorithm that merged closely related sequences to remove PCR and sequencing errors. To assign V, D and J gene segments, CDR3 sequences were aligned to IMGT reference sequences. For a sequence to be retained, a match of at least six nucleotides was required to both a V gene segment and a J gene segment. Rearrangements were classified as productive when the CDR3 lacked stop codons and remained in frame with V and J, and all other rearrangements were classified as non-productive. Following IMGT convention, CDR3 was defined as the stretch from the second conserved V-encoded cysteine up to the conserved J-encoded phenylalanine. The earlier analysis of around 640 of the donors excluded sequences that lacked an unambiguous match to a single V gene segment. An earlier analysis of around 600 of the donors classified V segments as functional when productive rearrangements were above 56.7% and as segregating when the standard deviation between donors was above 5%. A statistical classification framework was built to diagnose cytomegalovirus status from the catalog of TCR beta chain sequences. V and J gene assignment, in a later analysis, came from comparing TCR nucleotide sequences with IMGT/GENE-DB human TR gene sequences. Using the TCRdist pipeline, a later analysis assigned CDR3 sequences along with most-parsimonious VDJ recombination scenarios. A later analysis defined each TCR beta chain by its CDR3 amino acid sequence plus V-gene family, and excluded reads lacking a unique V-gene family. A later analysis removed 500 to 650 highly shared, low-generation-probability nucleotide sequences to deal with suspected cross-contamination and a sequencing artifact. In a later analysis, a clonal expansion index for each public chain was calculated from normalized within-repertoire ranks of inferred template counts. In a later analysis, generation probabilities were computed with a VDJ recombination model fitted to out-of-frame rearrangements, and the resulting probabilities were checked against IGoR. In a later analysis, TCR-TCR, TCR-HLA and TCR-CMV co-occurrence was scored with hypergeometric tests, and a repertoire-size bias correction was applied to TCR pairs. False discovery rates were estimated in a later analysis by permuting HLA or CMV assignments 20 times. A later analysis grouped co-occurring TCRs with DBSCAN, adding TCRdist sequence similarity when clustering within HLA-allele-positive subsets. Co-occurrence clustering excluded repertoires with fewer than 30,000 or more than 120,000 public chains, plus five with anomalous nucleotide sharing. TCRdb re-hosts the immuneACCESS table, in-frame sequences only. Its copies lack some clones; in the studies checked, an unresolved V gene accounts for under half of them, and the cause for the rest is not known. V, J and clone size derive from that table, while D and trimming were established from the DNA sequence. The sample table lists about 75,000 clones, 75% to 85% of them with a count of one. Of the sample, 15% to 20% falls within the top ten clones.

The TCR originated in a man aged 65 to 85 in good health and CMV-seropositive. In this chain, TRBV5-1 is recombined with TRBJ2-5, with 7 central nucleotides matching TRBD1. Sequencing was performed on PBMCs. For the CDR3, the sequence is CASSEGGPHQETQYF. The DNA is as follows: TGCGCCAGCAGCGAAGGGGGCCCCCACCAAGAGACCCAGTACTTC.